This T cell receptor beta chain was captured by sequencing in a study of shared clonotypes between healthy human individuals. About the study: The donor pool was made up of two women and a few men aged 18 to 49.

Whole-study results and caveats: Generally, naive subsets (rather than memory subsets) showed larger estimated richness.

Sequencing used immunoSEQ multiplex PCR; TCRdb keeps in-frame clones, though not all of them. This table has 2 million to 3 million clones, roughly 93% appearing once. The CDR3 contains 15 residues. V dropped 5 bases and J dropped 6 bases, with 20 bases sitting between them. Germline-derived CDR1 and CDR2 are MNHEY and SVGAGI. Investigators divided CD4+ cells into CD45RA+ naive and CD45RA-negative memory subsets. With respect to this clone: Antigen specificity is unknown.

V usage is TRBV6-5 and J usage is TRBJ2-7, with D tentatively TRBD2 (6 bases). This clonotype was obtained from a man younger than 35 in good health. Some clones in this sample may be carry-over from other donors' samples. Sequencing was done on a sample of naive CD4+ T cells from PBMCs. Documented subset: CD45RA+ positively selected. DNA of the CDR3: TGTGCCAGCAGTACCCGGGACCGGGGGACCCTCGAGCAGTACTTC. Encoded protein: CASSTRDRGTLEQYF.